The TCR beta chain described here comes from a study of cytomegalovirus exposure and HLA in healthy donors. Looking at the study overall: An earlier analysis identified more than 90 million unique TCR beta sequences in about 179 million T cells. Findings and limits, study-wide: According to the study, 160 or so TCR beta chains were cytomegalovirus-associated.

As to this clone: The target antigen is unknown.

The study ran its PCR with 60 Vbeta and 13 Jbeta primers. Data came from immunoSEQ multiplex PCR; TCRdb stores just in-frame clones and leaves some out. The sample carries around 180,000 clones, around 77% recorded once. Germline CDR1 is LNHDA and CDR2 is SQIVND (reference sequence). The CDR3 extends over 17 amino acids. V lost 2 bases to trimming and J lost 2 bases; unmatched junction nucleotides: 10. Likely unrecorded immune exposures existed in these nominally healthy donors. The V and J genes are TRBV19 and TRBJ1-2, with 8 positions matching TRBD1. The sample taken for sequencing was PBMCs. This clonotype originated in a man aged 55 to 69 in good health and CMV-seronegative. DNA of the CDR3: TGTGCCAGTAGTATATCGGCAGGGGGCACTTTAAACTATGGCTACACCTTC. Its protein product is CASSISAGGTLNYGYTF. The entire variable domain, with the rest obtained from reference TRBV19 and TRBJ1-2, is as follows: DGGITQSPKYLFRKEGQNVTLSCEQNLNHDAMYWYRQDPGQGLRLIYYSQIVNDFQKGDIAEGYSVSREKKESFPLTVTSAQKNPTAFYLCASSISAGGTLNYGYTFGSGTRLTVV.